The 3 T cell receptor beta chains presented below share a single source sample, sequenced in a study of lymphopenia after photon versus proton radiotherapy. Generated by immunoSEQ multiplex PCR, the TCRdb table keeps only in-frame clones and is missing some. The sample yields over 15,000 clones, about 93% seen once. The sample here was peripheral blood, taken from a patient treated with photon-based radiotherapy. These receptors were taken from a man between 60 and 75 years old with pancreatic cancer.

The chain recombines TRBV7-9 with TRBJ2-4; 14 bases match TRBD2. V was pared by 5 bases and J by 9 bases, with 9 bases of the junction left unmatched. Looked up from germline, CDR1 is SEHNR and CDR2 is FQNEAQ (reference sequence). CDR3 size: 16 residues. In nucleotides, the CDR3 is TGTGCCAGCAGCCGAGGGACTAGCGGGGGAGGGTCCATTCAGTACTTC. As protein: CASSRGTSGGGSIQYF. Supplemented by reference TRBV7-9 and TRBJ2-4, the full variable domain reads DTGVSQNPRHKITKRGQNVTFRCDPISEHNRLYWYRQTLGQGPEFLTYFQNEAQLEKSRLLSDRFSAERPKGSFSTLEIQRTEQGDSAMYLCASSRGTSGGGSIQYFGAGTRLSVL.

The chain recombines TRBV6-5 with TRBJ1-4, with 9 bases aligning to TRBD1. Germline values: CDR1 MNHEY, CDR2 SVGAGI. Trimming removed 4 bases from V and 10 bases from J; junction bases left unmatched: 10. The CDR3 has 15 amino acids. The CDR3 reads CASSSYGTGKVKLFF. The CDR3 coding sequence is TGTGCCAGCAGTTCCTACGGGACAGGGAAGGTAAAACTGTTTTTT.

The chain combines TRBV2 with TRBJ2-3, with D hard to call. The CDR3 spans 13 residues. Per the germline V gene, CDR1 is SNHLY and CDR2 is FYNNEI. The V end was cut by 5 bases, the J end by 0 bases, with 6 bases between. The CDR3 nucleotides read TGTGCCAGCAGTCCTGACAGCACAGATACGCAGTATTTT. It yields the protein CASSPDSTDTQYF.